This T cell receptor (beta chain) was documented in a study of regulatory T cells in long-lasting Graves disease. Arm-PCR of CDR3 regions with iRepertoire HTBI primers generated TCR beta libraries. TCRdb redid the calling of the multiplex PCR reads with MiXCR, one entry per CDR3 protein. Among about 400,000 distinct CDR3 sequences listed, 15% were seen once. The time point is: newly diagnosed GD, antithyroid drugs for less than 3 months. The TCR library was made from RNA that had been extracted from PBMCs in TRIzol. This clonotype was detected ten times or more. This CDR3 comprises 18 residues. Losses at the gene ends were 1 base for V and 3 bases for J; bases not matched to a gene: 12. Germline CDR1 SGHNT, CDR2 YENEEA. The same data also went into a second study, on T cells in Graves' hyperthyroidism and ophthalmopathy.

Sequencing was performed on peripheral blood mononuclear cells (PBMCs), taken at new diagnosis, from a patient treated with antithyroid drugs. The receptor was isolated from a woman between 35 and 50 years old with Graves disease. The rearrangement links TRBV11-3 to TRBJ2-1; TRBD2 aligns across 7 bases. CDR3 DNA: TGTGCCAGCAGCTTAGTTGCGGGAGAAGGGATGGGCTACAATGAGCAGTTCTTC. Translated: CASSLVAGEGMGYNEQFF. Together with reference TRBV11-3 and TRBJ2-1, the CDR3 gives the full variable domain: EAGVVQSPRYKIIEKKQPVAFWCNPISGHNTLYWYLQNLGQGPELLIRYENEEAVDDSQLPKDRFSAERLKGVDSTLKIQPAELGDSAVYLCASSLVAGEGMGYNEQFFGPGTRLTVL.